Listed here are 31 T cell receptor beta chains from one sample, sequenced in a study of human T cells and chemical hapten exposure. Via MiXCR, TCRdb re-called the RACE reads, giving one row per CDR3 protein. This table holds some 350,000 distinct CDR3 sequences, roughly 6.3% found once. Time point given: patch test 2, 6 weeks after DPC sensitization. Stated treatment: therapeutic diphenylcyclopropenone sensitization with weekly scalp DPC. Sequencing was performed on whole blood, taken in connection with sensitization to the hapten diphenylcyclopropenone (DPC). These receptors all come from a woman under 30 with alopecia areata. Some clones in this sample may be carry-over from other donors' samples.

This clonotype was detected a few times. The genes are TRBV6-1 and TRBJ2-1; 9 bases are a match to TRBD1. CDR3 length: 13 residues. Unmatched junction bases numbered 1, after V lost 6 bases and J lost 4 bases. The germline V gene encodes CDR1 MNHNS and CDR2 SASEGT. The CDR3 nucleotides are TGTGCCAGCAGGGGGACAGGGTACAATGAGCAGTTCTTC. This gives the protein CASRGTGYNEQFF.

This clonotype came up many times. The gene calls are TRBV14 and TRBJ1-1; the D gene is possibly TRBD1 (5 bases). The germline V and J ends were trimmed by 1 base and 0 bases, with 15 bases remaining between them. Germline-derived CDR1 and CDR2 are SGHDN and FVKESK. The CDR3 runs to 17 residues. The CDR3 region has the DNA TGTGCCAGCAGCCAAGGACAGTCATACTTCATGAACACTGAAGCTTTCTTT. Translating it yields CASSQGQSYFMNTEAFF.

This clonotype was seen repeatedly, ten times or more. The chain joins TRBV27 to TRBJ1-1; possibly TRBD1 for D (6 bases). V was shortened by 4 bases and J by 6 bases, with 15 bases between the two germline ends. The CDR3 has 14 amino acids. Germline CDR1 and CDR2: MNHEY and SMNVEV (reference sequence). CDR3 sequence reads: CASSSQQGIAEAFF. For the CDR3, the DNA is TGTGCCAGCAGTTCACAACAGGGTATCGCTGAAGCTTTCTTT.

The rearrangement links TRBV6-6 to TRBJ1-5, with D possibly matching TRBD1 (6 bases). V dropped 0 bases and J dropped 1 base, with 13 bases sitting between them. Germline V gene data show CDR1 as MNHNY and CDR2 as SVGAGI (reference sequence). CDR3 length equals 17 residues. The CDR3 here is CASSYSSGEASNQPQHF. The CDR3 DNA reads TGTGCCAGCAGTTACTCATCAGGGGAGGCCAGCAATCAGCCCCAGCATTTT.

This clonotype appeared many times. The CDR3 DNA follows: TGCAGTGCTGCCGGACAAGACAATCAGCCCCAGCATTTT. Its protein product is CSAAGQDNQPQHF. This chain links TRBV20-1 with TRBJ1-5, with a weak D call TRBD1 (5 bases). The germline V and J ends were trimmed by 5 bases and 3 bases, with 11 bases remaining between them. This CDR3 region has 13 residues. Germline V gives CDR1 DFQATT, CDR2 SNEGSKA (reference sequence).

This clonotype came up many times. The chain joins TRBV7-3 to TRBJ2-3; perhaps TRBD2 as D (6 bases). Germline CDR1 SGHTA, CDR2 FQGTGA. The CDR3 is 15 amino acids. V lost 4 bases to trimming and J lost 6 bases, with 17 bases between them. CDR3 residues: CASSSSGAGMDTQYF. CDR3 coding DNA: TGTGCCAGCAGCTCGTCAGGCGCGGGGATGGATACGCAGTATTTT.

The chain joins TRBV27 to TRBJ2-7, with D perhaps matching TRBD1 (5 bases). Germline CDR1 and CDR2: MNHEY and SMNVEV (reference sequence). Between the trimmed V and J ends, which lost 2 bases and 3 bases, there was a span of 17 bases. The CDR3 length is 16 residues. CDR3 in DNA: TGTGCCAGCAGTTTACGACAGCCCCTCTACAACTACGAGCAGTACTTC. It specifies CASSLRQPLYNYEQYF.

This clonotype was seen a handful of times. The chain couples TRBV27 to TRBJ1-2; D gene uncertain. Germline CDR1 is MNHEY and CDR2 is SMNVEV (reference sequence). The germline V and J ends were trimmed by 5 bases and 7 bases, with 20 bases remaining between them. This CDR3 spans 15 amino acids. DNA of the CDR3: TGTGCCAGCAGTCCGGGTTCGGATAATGGTTTTGGCTACACCTTC. Translation gives CASSPGSDNGFGYTF.

The chain recombines TRBV3-1 with TRBJ2-3; no firm D call. The CDR3 extends over 15 amino acids. Germline V lookup: CDR1 LGHDT, CDR2 YNNKEL (reference sequence). V lost 0 bases and J lost 1, with 8 bases in between. The CDR3 DNA is TGTGCCAGCAGCCAAGATCGGGCCCGCACAGATACGCAGTATTTT. Translation: CASSQDRARTDTQYF.

The sample holds many counts of this clonotype. This rearrangement joins TRBV11-1 to TRBJ2-1; 15 bases align to TRBD2. The germline CDR1 and CDR2 sequences are SGHAT and FQDESV (reference sequence). The CDR3 totals 16 residues. V was clipped by 5 bases and J by 5 bases; unmatched bases: 4. CDR3 region: CASSEGTSGGNNEQFF. The CDR3 nucleotides are TGTGCCAGCAGCGAAGGGACTAGCGGGGGGAACAATGAGCAGTTCTTC.

V usage is TRBV19 and J usage is TRBJ2-2; possibly TRBD2 for D (6 bases). CDR1 and CDR2 from the germline V gene are LNHDA and SQIVND (reference sequence). This CDR3 comprises 14 residues. The V end lost 4 bases, the J end lost 4 bases, and 10 bases lay between the germline ends. The CDR3 nucleotides are TGTGCCAGTAGTAGGGGGGTCCGCACCGGGGAGCTGTTTTTT. Its protein is CASSRGVRTGELFF.

This clonotype has a count of ten or more. The chain carries TRBV7-9 and TRBJ1-2; D might be TRBD1 (6 bases). The V end lost 0 bases, the J end lost 2 bases, and 13 bases lay between the germline ends. Germline CDR1 reads SEHNR; CDR2 reads FQNEAQ (reference sequence). This CDR3 spans 16 amino acids. Here the CDR3 reads CASSLAGTGTNYGYTF. The CDR3 nucleotides are TGTGCCAGCAGCTTAGCCGGTACCGGGACAAACTATGGCTACACCTTC.

The chain uses TRBV18 and TRBJ2-1; no definite D call. V shed 0 bases and J shed 4 bases, with 10 bases lying between them. The germline V gene has CDR1 KGHSH and CDR2 LQKENI. The CDR3 is 15 amino acids. The DNA of the CDR3 is TGTGCCAGCTCACCACCGAGTCAGGCATACAATGAGCAGTTCTTC. It encodes CASSPPSQAYNEQFF.

V and J are TRBV4-1 and TRBJ2-3; D gene ambiguous. The CDR3 length is 14 residues. V shed 4 bases and J shed 4 bases, with 12 bases lying between them. Germline loops: CDR1 MGHRA, CDR2 YSYEKL. The CDR3 sequence is CASSPGYFADTQYF. Written as DNA, the CDR3 is TGCGCCAGCAGCCCCGGCTATTTCGCAGATACGCAGTATTTT.

V gene TRBV7-6 combines with J gene TRBJ2-7; 8 positions agree with TRBD2. Germline CDR1 reads SGHVS; CDR2 reads FNYEAQ. This CDR3 region has 14 residues. The V segment lost 5 bases and the J segment 4 bases; nucleotides outside the gene matches: 7. CDR3 loop: CASSPWGGGYEQYF. The CDR3 nucleotides are TGTGCCAGCAGCCCCTGGGGCGGGGGGTACGAGCAGTACTTC. The full variable domain, with the rest looked up from reference TRBV7-6 and TRBJ2-7, is GAGVSQSPRYKVTKRGQDVALRCDPISGHVSLYWYRQALGQGPEFLTYFNYEAQQDKSGLPNDRFSAERPEGSISTLTIQRTEQRDSAMYRCASSPWGGGYEQYFGPGTRLTVT.

J is TRBJ2-3 and V is TRBV27; 8 bases match TRBD2. Losses at the gene ends were 5 bases for V and 0 bases for J; bases not matched to a gene: 7. The CDR3 length is 16 residues. CDR1 MNHEY and CDR2 SMNVEV come from the germline V gene (reference sequence). Here the CDR3 reads CASSPIAGTSTDTQYF. CDR3 nucleotide sequence: TGTGCCAGCAGTCCAATAGCGGGGACTAGCACAGATACGCAGTATTTT.

This rearrangement joins TRBV20-1 to TRBJ1-2; a possible D gene is TRBD1 (5 bases). V lost 0 bases and J 0 bases, leaving 17 bases between the germline ends. The CDR3 has 17 amino acids. Germline CDR1 is DFQATT and CDR2 is SNEGSKA (reference sequence). CDR3 loop: CSAREVRDASPNYGYTF. In nucleotides, the CDR3 is TGCAGTGCTAGAGAAGTCCGGGACGCCTCACCTAACTATGGCTACACCTTC.

This chain connects TRBV3-1 to TRBJ2-4; 10 nucleotides align to TRBD1. After removal of 0 bases from V and 0 bases from J, the junction contained 8 bases not matched to a gene. CDR1 is LGHDT and CDR2 is YNNKEL in the germline V gene (reference sequence). This CDR3 has 19 amino acids. This CDR3 is CASSQETGGELLAKNIQYF. The CDR3 DNA sequence: TGTGCCAGCAGCCAAGAGACAGGGGGCGAACTGTTAGCCAAAAACATTCAGTACTTC.

This clonotype was found many times. The V gene is TRBV4-2, the J gene TRBJ1-1; D possibly corresponds to TRBD1 (5 bases). The CDR3 spans 15 residues. The germline V gene encodes CDR1 LGHNA and CDR2 YNFKEQ. V lost 0 bases and J 1 base, leaving 9 bases between the germline ends. This chain's CDR3 is CASSQEGGENTEAFF. In DNA, the CDR3 is TGTGCCAGCAGCCAAGAGGGGGGGGAGAACACTGAAGCTTTCTTT.

By its share, this clonotype is medium-sized. The V and J genes are TRBV4-3 and TRBJ1-4; D unresolved. Germline CDR1 LGHNA, CDR2 YSLEER. The CDR3 runs to 16 residues. V lost 0 bases and J 4 bases, leaving 12 bases between the germline ends. This CDR3 is CASSQDVAGDNEKLFF. The DNA for the CDR3 is TGCGCCAGCAGCCAAGACGTGGCAGGCGATAATGAAAAACTGTTTTTT.

This clonotype was counted many times. The chain recombines TRBV3-1 with TRBJ1-1; D call uncertain. Per the germline V gene, CDR1 is LGHDT and CDR2 is YNNKEL (reference sequence). The CDR3 has 13 amino acids. Trimming removed 5 bases at V and 1 base at J, with 8 bases between. For the CDR3, the DNA is TGTGCCAGCAGCTTGACAACGAACACTGAAGCTTTCTTT. It codes for CASSLTTNTEAFF.

This clonotype was seen many times. The chain couples TRBV20-1 to TRBJ1-1, with unresolved D. Germline V gives CDR1 DFQATT, CDR2 SNEGSKA (reference sequence). V lost 6 bases, J lost 3 bases, and 8 bases lay in between. The CDR3 sequence is 11 residues long. The CDR3 nucleotides read TGCAGTGCCGAACTGGACACTGAAGCTTTCTTT. It is translated as CSAELDTEAFF.

This clonotype was observed a handful of times. The rearrangement joins TRBV4-2 to TRBJ1-2; no clear D gene. Germline V gene lookup returns CDR1 LGHNA and CDR2 YNFKEQ. The CDR3 runs 17 residues. The V end was cut by 0 bases, the J end by 0 bases, with 14 bases between. CDR3 region: CASSQDWPEGSNYGYTF. The CDR3 DNA sequence: TGTGCCAGCAGCCAAGATTGGCCAGAAGGATCTAACTATGGCTACACCTTC.

This clonotype was counted many times. V gene TRBV28 combines with J gene TRBJ2-6; 7 nucleotides align to TRBD1. Germline-derived CDR1 and CDR2 are MDHEN and SYDVKM. The CDR3 spans 14 residues. With 5 bases clipped from V and 2 bases from J, the junction kept 0 bases outside the gene matches. The CDR3 loop is CASSGTAGANVLTF. As DNA, the CDR3 is TGTGCCAGCAGTGGGACAGCTGGGGCCAACGTCCTGACTTTC.

This sequence joins TRBV5-5 and TRBJ2-6, with D unclear. The CDR3 contains 15 residues. V shed 4 bases and J shed 0 bases, with 8 bases lying between them. CDR1 and CDR2 from the germline V gene are SGHKS and YYEKEE (reference sequence). The CDR3 nucleotides read TGTGCCAGCAGCAATTTCCGCTCTGGGGCCAACGTCCTGACTTTC. This sequence encodes CASSNFRSGANVLTF. The whole variable domain, remainder taken from reference TRBV5-5 and TRBJ2-6, is DAGVTQSPTHLIKTRGQQVTLRCSPISGHKSVSWYQQVLGQGPQFIFQYYEKEERGRGNFPDRFSARQFPNYSSELNVNALLLGDSALYLCASSNFRSGANVLTFGAGSRLTVL.

The chain carries TRBV7-9 and TRBJ2-5; 7 nucleotides match TRBD1. The length of the CDR3 is 16 residues. Germline CDR1 is SEHNR and CDR2 is FQNEAQ (reference sequence). Trimming at V came to 6 bases and at J to 1 base, leaving 11 bases not matched to a gene. The CDR3 loop is CASSSYGAGGQETQYF. The CDR3 nucleotides are TGTGCCAGCAGTAGCTACGGGGCAGGGGGCCAAGAGACCCAGTACTTC.

The rearrangement uses TRBV6-1 and TRBJ2-7; 9 bases are shared with TRBD1. Germline loops: CDR1 MNHNS, CDR2 SASEGT. The length of the CDR3 is 14 residues. Germline trimming cut 7 bases from V and 6 bases from J; bases unmatched to any gene: 10. DNA of the CDR3: TGTGCCAGCAACCCCGGGACAGGGAGAGGCGAGCAGTACTTC. Amino acid sequence: CASNPGTGRGEQYF.

This clonotype occurred many times. V and J are TRBV7-9 and TRBJ1-1; 9 bases agree with TRBD1. From germline, CDR1 is SEHNR and CDR2 FQNEAQ (reference sequence). The V gene end was trimmed by 4 bases and the J gene end by 1 base; junction bases not matched to a gene: 22. The CDR3 is 21 amino acids. CDR3 DNA sequence: TGTGCCAGCAGCTCCACCGGGACAGGGACCAGCATCGTTGCTGGGAACACTGAAGCTTTCTTT. As protein: CASSSTGTGTSIVAGNTEAFF.

The V gene is TRBV21-1, the J gene TRBJ2-5; the table's D gene call, TRBD1, was not cross checked with the DNA. TRBV21-1 is a pseudogene. CDR3 size: 15 residues. DNA for the CDR3: TGTGCCAGCAGCTCTACCGGGACCCAGCGAGAGACCCAGTACTTC. Translation gives CASSSTGTQRETQYF.

This clonotype was detected many times. V usage is TRBV12-3 or TRBV12-4 and J usage is TRBJ1-6, with D perhaps TRBD1 (5 bases). The CDR3 has 18 amino acids. V was shortened by 3 bases and J by 7 bases, with 22 bases between the two germline ends. Written as DNA, the CDR3 is TGTGCCAGCAGTTTCGGCTTCAGGAAGAAGCCAGGGAATTCACCCCTCCACTTT. Amino acids: CASSFGFRKKPGNSPLHF.

This rearrangement joins TRBV7-6 to TRBJ2-1, with TRBD1 matching 7 bases. V lost 3 bases, J lost 4 bases, and 6 bases stayed unmatched. The CDR3 extends over 15 amino acids. The germline CDR1 and CDR2 sequences are SGHVS and FNYEAQ. CDR3 nucleotides: TGTGCCAGCAGCTTTAAAGGGACAGCTTACAATGAGCAGTTCTTC. Translation gives CASSFKGTAYNEQFF. The full variable domain, in which reference TRBV7-6 and TRBJ2-1 provide the parts outside the CDR3, is GAGVSQSPRYKVTKRGQDVALRCDPISGHVSLYWYRQALGQGPEFLTYFNYEAQQDKSGLPNDRFSAERPEGSISTLTIQRTEQRDSAMYRCASSFKGTAYNEQFFGPGTRLTVL.